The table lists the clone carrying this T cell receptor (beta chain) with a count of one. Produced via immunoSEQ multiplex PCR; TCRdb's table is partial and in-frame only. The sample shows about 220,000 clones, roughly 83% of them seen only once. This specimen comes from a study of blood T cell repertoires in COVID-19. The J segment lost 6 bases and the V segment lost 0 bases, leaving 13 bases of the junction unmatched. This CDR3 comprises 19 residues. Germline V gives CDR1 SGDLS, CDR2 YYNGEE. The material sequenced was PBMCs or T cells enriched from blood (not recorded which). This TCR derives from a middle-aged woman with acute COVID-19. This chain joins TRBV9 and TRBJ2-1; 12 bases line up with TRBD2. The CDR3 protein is CASSVAKGRGTSGFNEQFF. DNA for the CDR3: TGTGCCAGCAGCGTAGCAAAGGGGAGGGGGACTAGCGGGTTCAATGAGCAGTTCTTC.